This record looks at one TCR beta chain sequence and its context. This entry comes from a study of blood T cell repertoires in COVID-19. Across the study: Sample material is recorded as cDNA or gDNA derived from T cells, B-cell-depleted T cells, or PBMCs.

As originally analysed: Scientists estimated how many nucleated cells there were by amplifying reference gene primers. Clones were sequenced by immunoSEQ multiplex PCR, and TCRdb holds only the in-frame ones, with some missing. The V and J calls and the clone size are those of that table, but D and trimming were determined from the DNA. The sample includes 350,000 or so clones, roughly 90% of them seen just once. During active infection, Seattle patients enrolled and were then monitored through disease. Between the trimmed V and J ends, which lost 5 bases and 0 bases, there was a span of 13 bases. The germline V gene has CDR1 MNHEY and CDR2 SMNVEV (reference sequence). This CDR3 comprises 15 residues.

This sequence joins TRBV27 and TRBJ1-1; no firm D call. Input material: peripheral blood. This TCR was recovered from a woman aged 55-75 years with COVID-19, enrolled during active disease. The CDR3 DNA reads TGTGCCAGCAGTCCTTCGGGAGCAATGAACACTGAAGCTTTCTTT. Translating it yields CASSPSGAMNTEAFF.